This T cell receptor beta chain appears in the sequencing data of a study of beta chain features in type 1 diabetes. CDR3 size: 15 residues. Trimming left V 0 bases short and J 1 base short, with 10 bases between. Germline lookup yields CDR1 SGDLS and CDR2 YYNGEE. The whole isolated RNA underwent reverse transcription, so sequencing captured expressed TCRB transcripts. Libraries were prepared by immunoSEQ multiplex PCR; TCRdb keeps only in-frame clonotypes and omits some of them. The table lists under 500,000 clones, approximately 31% of them singletons. Stem cell-like memory, regulatory, central memory and naive CD4+ cells were sorted via CD45RO/CCR7/CD25/CD127/CD95/CD27. This clone has only one observation. Its antigen is not known. Study outcomes and limitations: Sequencing used cDNA, and cells with high TCR expression could therefore be over-represented. Naive, central memory and Treg TCRB repertoires appeared more alike in patients than in healthy donors. A moderate, significant TCRB CDR3 shortening appeared in type 1 diabetes across four CD4+ subsets.

The receptor was derived from a man between 18 and 29 years old in good health. The sample consisted of naive CD4+ T cells from blood. The rearrangement links TRBV9 to TRBJ1-1, with D possibly TRBD1 on 6 matching bases. The CDR3 DNA reads as TGTGCCAGCAGCGTAGCTATACAGGGGAACACTGAAGCTTTCTTT. It codes for CASSVAIQGNTEAFF.